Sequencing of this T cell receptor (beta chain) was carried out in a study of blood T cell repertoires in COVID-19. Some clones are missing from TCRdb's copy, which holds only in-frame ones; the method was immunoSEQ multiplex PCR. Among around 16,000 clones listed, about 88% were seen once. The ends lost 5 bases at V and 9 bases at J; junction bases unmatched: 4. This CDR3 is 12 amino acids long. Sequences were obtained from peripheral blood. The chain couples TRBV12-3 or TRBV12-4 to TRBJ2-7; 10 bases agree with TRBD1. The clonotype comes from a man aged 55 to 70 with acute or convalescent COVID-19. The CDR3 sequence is CASSPGQGGQYF. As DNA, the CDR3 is TGTGCCAGCAGTCCAGGACAGGGGGGGCAGTACTTC.